This T cell receptor (beta chain) was sequenced in a study of blood T cells in healthy people across ages. Extracted total RNA amounted to at least 6 micrograms for each sample. Notes on this clonotype: The antigen is unknown.

The V and J ends lost 3 bases and 6 bases respectively, with 15 bases between them. This CDR3 spans 14 amino acids. Germline CDR1 reads DFQATT; CDR2 reads SNEGSKA (reference sequence). Study-wide findings and caveats: As naive T cell percentage varied, TCR beta diversity correlated strongly with it. In older individuals, TCR beta diversity per million T cells was lower, falling roughly linearly with age.

A J-beta primer mix and a sample-barcoded 5' primer were used in a second PCR of about 7 to 12 cycles. A single record per CDR3 protein comes from TCRdb applying MiXCR to the 5' RACE reads. This table has fewer than 900,000 distinct CDR3 sequences, roughly 45% appearing once. The chain recombines TRBV20-1 with TRBJ2-1; D uncertain. The receptor's source is a woman aged 55-70 years in good health. Input material: blood. In nucleotides, the CDR3 is TGCAGTGCTAGTGGCCAGGTCCGTTGCAATGAGCAGTTCTTC. Translation gives CSASGQVRCNEQFF.